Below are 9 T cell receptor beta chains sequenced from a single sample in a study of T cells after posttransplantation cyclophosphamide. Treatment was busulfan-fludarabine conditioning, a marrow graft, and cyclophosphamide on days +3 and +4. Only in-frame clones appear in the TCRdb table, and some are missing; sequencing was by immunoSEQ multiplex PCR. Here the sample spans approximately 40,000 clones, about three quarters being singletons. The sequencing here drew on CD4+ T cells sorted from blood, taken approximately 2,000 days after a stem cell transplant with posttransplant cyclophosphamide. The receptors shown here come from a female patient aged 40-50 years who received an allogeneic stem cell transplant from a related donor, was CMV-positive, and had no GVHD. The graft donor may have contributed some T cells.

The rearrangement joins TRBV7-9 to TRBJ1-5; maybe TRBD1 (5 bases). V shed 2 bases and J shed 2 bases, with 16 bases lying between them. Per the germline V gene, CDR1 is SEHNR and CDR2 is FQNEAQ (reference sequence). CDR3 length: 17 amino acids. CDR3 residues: CASSLFFGAGGNQPQHF. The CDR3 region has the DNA TGTGCCAGCAGCTTATTTTTTGGGGCGGGGGGCAATCAGCCCCAGCATTTT.

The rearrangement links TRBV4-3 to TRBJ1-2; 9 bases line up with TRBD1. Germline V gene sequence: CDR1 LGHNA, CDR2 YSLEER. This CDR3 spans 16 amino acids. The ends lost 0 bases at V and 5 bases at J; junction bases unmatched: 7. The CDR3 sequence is CASSQDLRTGVYGYTF. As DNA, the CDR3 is TGCGCCAGCAGCCAAGATCTAAGGACAGGGGTTTATGGCTACACCTTC.

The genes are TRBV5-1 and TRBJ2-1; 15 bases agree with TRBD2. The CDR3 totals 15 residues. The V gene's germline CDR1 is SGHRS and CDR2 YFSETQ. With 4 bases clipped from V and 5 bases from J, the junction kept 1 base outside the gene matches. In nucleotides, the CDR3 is TGCGCCAGCAGCCGGACTAGCGGGAGGGACAATGAGCAGTTCTTC. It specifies CASSRTSGRDNEQFF.

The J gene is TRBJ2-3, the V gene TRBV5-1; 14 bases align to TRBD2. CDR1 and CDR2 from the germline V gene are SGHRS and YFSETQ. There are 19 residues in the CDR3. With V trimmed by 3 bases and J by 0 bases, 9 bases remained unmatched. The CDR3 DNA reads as TGCGCCAGCAGCTCCACGGGACTAGCGGGGGTTACTAGCACAGATACGCAGTATTTT. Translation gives CASSSTGLAGVTSTDTQYF.

CDR3 loop: CASSFPGQNTEAFF. For the CDR3, the DNA is TGCGCCAGCAGCTTTCCGGGACAGAACACTGAAGCTTTCTTT. This sequence joins TRBV5-1 and TRBJ1-1; D might be TRBD1 (6 bases). Germline V gene data show CDR1 as SGHRS and CDR2 as YFSETQ. Trimming left V 2 bases short and J 1 base short, with 9 bases between. There are 14 residues in the CDR3.

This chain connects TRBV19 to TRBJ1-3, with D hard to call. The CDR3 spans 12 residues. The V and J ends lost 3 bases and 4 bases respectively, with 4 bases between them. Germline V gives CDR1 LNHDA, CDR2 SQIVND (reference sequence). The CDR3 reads CASSILGNTIYF. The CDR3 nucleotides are TGTGCCAGTAGTATTCTCGGAAACACCATATATTTT.

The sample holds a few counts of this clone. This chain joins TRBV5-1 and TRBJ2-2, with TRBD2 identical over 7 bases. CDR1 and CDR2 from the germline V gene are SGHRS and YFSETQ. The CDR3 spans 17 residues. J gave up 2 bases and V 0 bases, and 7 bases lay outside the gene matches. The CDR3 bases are TGCGCCAGCAGCTTGGCCGAGCTAGCGGTTAACACCGGGGAGCTGTTTTTT. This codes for CASSLAELAVNTGELFF.

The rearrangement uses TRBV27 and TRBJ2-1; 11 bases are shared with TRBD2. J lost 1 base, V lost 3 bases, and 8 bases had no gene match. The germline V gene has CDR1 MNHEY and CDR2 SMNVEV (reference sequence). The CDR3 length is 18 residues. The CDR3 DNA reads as TGTGCCAGCAGTTTGTATGAACTAGCGGGGGTTTCCTACAATGAGCAGTTCTTC. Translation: CASSLYELAGVSYNEQFF.

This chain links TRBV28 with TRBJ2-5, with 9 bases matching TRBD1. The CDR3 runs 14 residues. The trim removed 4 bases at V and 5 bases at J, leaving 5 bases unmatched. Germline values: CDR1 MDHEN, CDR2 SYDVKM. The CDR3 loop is CASSWTGVGETQYF. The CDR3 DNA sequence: TGTGCCAGCAGTTGGACAGGGGTGGGGGAGACCCAGTACTTC.